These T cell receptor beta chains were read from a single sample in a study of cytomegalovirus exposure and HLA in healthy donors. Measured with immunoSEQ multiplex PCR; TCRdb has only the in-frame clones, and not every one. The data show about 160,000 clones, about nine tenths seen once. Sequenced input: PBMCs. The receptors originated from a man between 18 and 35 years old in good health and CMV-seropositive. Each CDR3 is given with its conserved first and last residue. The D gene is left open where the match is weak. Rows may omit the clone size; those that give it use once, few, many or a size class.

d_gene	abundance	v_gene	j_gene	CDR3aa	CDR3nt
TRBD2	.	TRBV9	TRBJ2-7	CASSPGASGRVYEQYF	TGTGCCAGCAGCCCAGGTGCTAGCGGGAGGGTCTACGAGCAGTACTTC
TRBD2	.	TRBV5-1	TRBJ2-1	CASSPSGRADANEQFF	TGCGCCAGCAGCCCTAGCGGGAGGGCCGATGCCAATGAGCAGTTCTTC
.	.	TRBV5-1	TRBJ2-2	CASSGTTGEGTGELFF	TGCGCCAGCAGCGGGACGACAGGGGAGGGTACCGGGGAGCTGTTTTTT
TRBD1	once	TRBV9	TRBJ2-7	CASSPVVIGTGTGEQYF	TGTGCCAGCAGCCCCGTCGTCATCGGGACAGGGACGGGTGAGCAGTACTTC
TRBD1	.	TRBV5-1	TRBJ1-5	CASSLETGEGQPQHF	TGCGCCAGCAGCTTGGAGACAGGGGAAGGTCAGCCCCAGCATTTT
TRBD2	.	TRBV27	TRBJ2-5	CASSSTTSGDQETQYF	TGTGCCAGCAGTTCCACGACTAGCGGAGACCAAGAGACCCAGTACTTC
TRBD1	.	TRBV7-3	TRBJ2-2	CASSLRDRGTGELFF	TGTGCCAGCAGCTTAAGGGACAGGGGTACCGGGGAGCTGTTTTTT
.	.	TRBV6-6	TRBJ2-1	CASSSAEPGYNEQFF	TGTGCCAGCAGTTCGGCCGAACCGGGGTACAATGAGCAGTTCTTC
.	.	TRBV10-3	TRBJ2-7	CAISVASASAGSYEQYF	TGTGCCATCAGTGTAGCTTCCGCTAGTGCCGGATCCTACGAGCAGTACTTC
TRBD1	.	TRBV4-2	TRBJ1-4	CASSQEGFVQGPRGGEKLFF	TGTGCCAGCAGCCAAGAGGGGTTCGTACAGGGGCCCAGAGGGGGCGAAAAACTGTTTTTT
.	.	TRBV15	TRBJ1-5	CATSRDPGAANQPQHF	TGTGCCACCAGCAGAGATCCAGGGGCGGCTAATCAGCCCCAGCATTTT
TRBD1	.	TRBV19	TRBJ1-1	CASSTGTVNTEAFF	TGTGCCAGTAGTACCGGGACAGTGAACACTGAAGCTTTCTTT
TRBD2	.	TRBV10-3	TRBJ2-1	CAISESRAGLIYNEQFF	TGTGCCATCAGTGAGTCACGAGCGGGATTGATCTACAATGAGCAGTTCTTC
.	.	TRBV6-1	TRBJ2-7	CASSVQYSYEQYF	TGTGCCAGCAGTGTACAGTACTCCTACGAGCAGTACTTC
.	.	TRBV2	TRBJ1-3	CASSVRSSGNTIYF	TGTGCCAGCAGTGTGAGAAGCTCTGGAAACACCATATATTTT
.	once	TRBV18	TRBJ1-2	CASSKDQGRVYGYTF	TGTGCCAGCTCAAAAGACCAGGGTAGGGTCTATGGCTACACCTTC
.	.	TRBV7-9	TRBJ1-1	CASSPKVRLNTEAFF	TGTGCCAGCAGCCCCAAGGTCAGGCTGAACACTGAAGCTTTCTTT
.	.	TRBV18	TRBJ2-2	CASSPPGRLAIPGELFF	TGTGCCAGCTCACCCCCCGGAAGGCTAGCGATCCCCGGGGAGCTGTTTTTT
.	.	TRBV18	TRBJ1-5	CASSPAGLSNQPQHF	TGTGCCAGCTCACCAGCAGGGTTGAGCAATCAGCCCCAGCATTTT
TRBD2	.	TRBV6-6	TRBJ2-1	CASSTIAGGSYNEQFF	TGTGCCAGCAGCACAATAGCGGGAGGTTCCTACAATGAGCAGTTCTTC
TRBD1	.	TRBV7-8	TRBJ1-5	CASSLEGQGFNQPQHF	TGTGCCAGCAGCTTGGAGGGACAGGGGTTCAATCAGCCCCAGCATTTT
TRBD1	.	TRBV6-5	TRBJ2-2	CASSYYRGLNTGELFF	TGTGCCAGCAGTTACTATAGGGGGCTGAACACCGGGGAGCTGTTTTTT
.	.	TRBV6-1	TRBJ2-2	CASSPHRDSTGELFF	TGTGCCAGCAGTCCCCACAGAGATAGCACCGGGGAGCTGTTTTTT
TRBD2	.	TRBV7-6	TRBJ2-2	CASSLVTGGWGELFF	TGTGCCAGCAGCTTAGTTACGGGAGGATGGGGGGAGCTGTTTTTT
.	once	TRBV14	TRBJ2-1	CASSPSLLYNEQFF	TGTGCCAGCAGCCCTAGTCTCCTCTACAATGAGCAGTTCTTC
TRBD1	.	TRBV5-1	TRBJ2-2	CASSPRSGTGNTGELFF	TGCGCCAGCAGCCCCCGTTCAGGGACAGGGAACACCGGGGAGCTGTTTTTT
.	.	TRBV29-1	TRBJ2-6	CSVEDRGAGANVLTF	TGCAGCGTTGAAGATCGAGGCGCTGGGGCCAACGTCCTGACTTTC
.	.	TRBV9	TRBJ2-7	CASSPQGLTSPNEQYF	TGTGCCAGCAGCCCCCAAGGCCTGACTAGTCCCAACGAGCAGTACTTC
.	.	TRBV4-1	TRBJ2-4	CASSQGRAGGLAKNIQYF	TGCGCCAGCAGCCAAGGGAGGGCAGGGGGGCTAGCCAAAAACATTCAGTACTTC
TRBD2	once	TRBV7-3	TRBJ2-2	CASSPLAGGAAGELFF	TGTGCCAGCAGCCCACTAGCGGGAGGAGCAGCCGGGGAGCTGTTTTTT
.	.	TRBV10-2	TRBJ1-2	CASSDGAGANYGYTF	TGCGCCAGCAGTGACGGCGCAGGGGCTAACTATGGCTACACCTTC
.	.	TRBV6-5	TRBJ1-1	CASSYSRGRNTEAFF	TGTGCCAGCAGTTACTCGAGAGGGAGGAACACTGAAGCTTTCTTT
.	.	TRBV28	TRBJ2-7	CASSRPQGRGDEQYF	TGTGCCAGCAGTAGACCCCAAGGTAGAGGTGATGAGCAGTACTTC
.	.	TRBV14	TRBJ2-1	CASSQGGSGEQFF	TGTGCCAGCAGCCAAGGGGGTAGCGGTGAGCAGTTCTTC
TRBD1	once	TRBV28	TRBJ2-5	CASSLRYRGQGETQYF	TGTGCCAGCAGTTTAAGGTACAGGGGGCAGGGAGAGACCCAGTACTTC
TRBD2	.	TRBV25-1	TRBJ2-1	CASRGTSGNDNEQFF	TGTGCCAGCAGGGGGACTAGCGGGAACGACAATGAGCAGTTCTTC
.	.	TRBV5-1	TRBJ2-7	CASSLDMARARYEQYF	TGCGCCAGCAGCTTGGATATGGCCAGGGCTAGGTACGAGCAGTACTTC
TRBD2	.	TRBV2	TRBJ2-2	CASSRRGLAGPPNTGELFF	TGTGCCAGCAGCCGCAGGGGTCTAGCGGGTCCACCGAACACCGGGGAGCTGTTTTTT
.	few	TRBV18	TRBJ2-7	CASSPRPGESYEQYF	TGTGCCAGCTCTCCCAGACCGGGGGAATCCTACGAGCAGTACTTC
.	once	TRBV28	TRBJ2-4	CASSFRSPPTKNIQYF	TGTGCCAGCAGTTTCCGTAGTCCACCCACCAAAAACATTCAGTACTTC
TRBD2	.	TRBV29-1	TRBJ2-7	CSAGTSGMYEQYF	TGCAGCGCCGGGACTAGCGGCATGTACGAGCAGTACTTC
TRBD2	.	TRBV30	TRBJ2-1	CAWSAPLLAGVNEQFF	TGTGCCTGGAGTGCCCCTCTACTAGCGGGGGTCAATGAGCAGTTCTTC
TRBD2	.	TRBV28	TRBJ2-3	CASSPRVLAGAPDTQYF	TGTGCCAGCAGTCCACGCGTCCTAGCGGGAGCACCAGATACGCAGTATTTT
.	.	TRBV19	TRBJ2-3	CASTDRPSADTQYF	TGTGCCAGTACGGACAGACCCTCAGCAGATACGCAGTATTTT
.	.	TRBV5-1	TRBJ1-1	CASSLGGMANTEAFF	TGCGCCAGCAGCTTGGGAGGTATGGCGAACACTGAAGCTTTCTTT
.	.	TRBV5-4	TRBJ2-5	CASSLRLGQETQYF	TGTGCCAGCAGCTTGAGACTAGGGCAGGAGACCCAGTACTTC
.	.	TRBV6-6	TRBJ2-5	CASSYSVADQETQYF	TGTGCCAGCAGTTACTCGGTAGCAGACCAAGAGACCCAGTACTTC
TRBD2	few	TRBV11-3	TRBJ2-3	CASSKLAGGRTDTQYF	TGTGCCAGCAGCAAACTAGCGGGAGGCCGCACAGATACGCAGTATTTT